The 15 T cell receptor beta chains in this list originate from one sample, sequenced in a study of T cell responses to AZD1222 COVID-19 vaccine. Generated by immunoSEQ multiplex PCR, the TCRdb table keeps only in-frame clones and is missing some. The sample lists 200,000 to 300,000 clones, 80% to 95% seen once, with around 0.6% in the top ten. Sample: peripheral blood, taken on day 0 of AZD1222 vaccination. Receptor source: an adult in good health.

V is TRBV5-1 and J is TRBJ1-1; D is undetermined. V lost 0 bases and J 5 bases, leaving 8 bases between the germline ends. Germline V lookup: CDR1 SGHRS, CDR2 YFSETQ. There are 13 residues in the CDR3. The chain's CDR3 is CASSLEAATEAFF. DNA for the CDR3: TGCGCCAGCAGCTTGGAGGCAGCAACTGAAGCTTTCTTT.

This sequence joins TRBV28 and TRBJ1-5; TRBD1 matches 8 bases. Unmatched junction bases numbered 9, after V lost 6 bases and J lost 5 bases. Germline CDR1 is MDHEN and CDR2 is SYDVKM. CDR3 length equals 15 residues. The CDR3 loop is CASRDDRGRDQPQHF. CDR3 DNA sequence: TGTGCCAGCAGAGATGACAGGGGACGTGATCAGCCCCAGCATTTT.

The chain couples TRBV24-1 to TRBJ1-1; 7 nucleotides match TRBD1. Germline trimming cut 0 bases from V and 10 bases from J; bases unmatched to any gene: 1. Per the germline V gene, CDR1 is KGHDR and CDR2 is SFDVKD. The CDR3 is 12 amino acids. The CDR3 region has the DNA TGTGCCACCAGTGATTTGGCAGGGGGAGCTTTCTTT. Residues: CATSDLAGGAFF.

This chain joins TRBV6-5 and TRBJ2-2, with D perhaps given as TRBD1 or TRBD2 (5 bases each). V shed 6 bases and J shed 1 base, with 9 bases lying between them. The CDR3 is made up of 14 amino acids. The germline V gene encodes CDR1 MNHEY and CDR2 SVGAGI. For the CDR3, the DNA is TGTGCCAGCAGGGCTGGGGGGAACACCGGGGAGCTGTTTTTT. Its translation: CASRAGGNTGELFF.

The chain combines TRBV7-9 with TRBJ2-7; D uncertain. The germline gives CDR1 SEHNR, CDR2 FQNEAQ (reference sequence). This CDR3 region has 12 residues. Trimming took 5 bases from V and 5 from J, leaving 10 bases between them. The CDR3 DNA reads TGTGCCAGCAGCCCATCAGGAAACGAGCAGTACTTC. Residues: CASSPSGNEQYF.

The gene calls are TRBV28 and TRBJ2-7; D not certain. V was clipped by 3 bases and J by 3 bases, with 18 bases between them. Per germline, CDR1 MDHEN and CDR2 SYDVKM. The CDR3 has 16 residues. The CDR3 protein is CASSFFSPGFFYEQYF. CDR3 sequence (DNA): TGTGCCAGCAGTTTCTTCAGCCCGGGTTTCTTCTACGAGCAGTACTTC.

The rearrangement joins TRBV6-6 to TRBJ2-7, with D tentatively TRBD1 (6 bases). V was trimmed by 7 bases and J by 1 base, leaving 17 bases between them. The germline CDR1 and CDR2 sequences are MNHNY and SVGAGI (reference sequence). The CDR3 consists of 15 residues. In nucleotides, the CDR3 is TGTGCCAGCACCAACCCGGGACAAACATCCTACGAGCAGTACTTC. It encodes CASTNPGQTSYEQYF.

This chain links TRBV28 with TRBJ1-5; D perhaps matches TRBD1 (5 bases). With 8 bases removed from V and 0 bases from J, the gap between germline ends came to 11 bases. Germline lookup yields CDR1 MDHEN and CDR2 SYDVKM. CDR3 length equals 14 residues. CDR3 residues: CASGGPHSNQPQHF. The CDR3 DNA sequence: TGTGCCAGCGGGGGACCCCATAGCAATCAGCCCCAGCATTTT. The variable domain in full, with the rest retrieved from reference TRBV28 and TRBJ1-5, is DVKVTQSSRYLVKRTGEKVFLECVQDMDHENMFWYRQDPGLGLRLIYFSYDVKMKEKGDIPEGYSVSREKKERFSLILESASTNQTSMYLCASGGPHSNQPQHFGDGTRLSIL.

This rearrangement joins TRBV25-1 to TRBJ1-4; D is perhaps TRBD1 (6 bases). CDR3 length: 14 residues. V was trimmed by 8 bases and J by 0 bases, leaving 10 bases between them. Germline V gives CDR1 MGHDK, CDR2 SYGVNS. DNA for the CDR3: TGTGCCAGCTCCGGACAGCCAACTAATGAAAAACTGTTTTTT. Translated, it gives CASSGQPTNEKLFF.

The chain joins TRBV4-1 to TRBJ1-1; no reliable D call. Germline V gene sequence: CDR1 MGHRA, CDR2 YSYEKL. This CDR3 is 15 amino acids long. Trimming shortened V by 0 bases and J by 3 bases, and 11 bases separated the two germline ends. The CDR3 region is CASSQDGLVDTEAFF. CDR3 sequence (DNA): TGCGCCAGCAGCCAAGACGGACTAGTTGACACTGAAGCTTTCTTT.

The V and J genes are TRBV14 and TRBJ2-7; 11 bases fit TRBD2. Germline V gene lookup returns CDR1 SGHDN and CDR2 FVKESK. This CDR3 spans 15 amino acids. V was pared by 0 bases and J by 2 bases, with 0 bases of the junction left unmatched. The CDR3 spells CASSQELAGAYEQYF. Written as DNA, the CDR3 is TGTGCCAGCAGCCAAGAACTAGCGGGGGCCTACGAGCAGTACTTC.

The chain links TRBV4-2 to TRBJ1-2, with D uncertain. V lost 0 bases and J 0 bases, leaving 11 bases between the germline ends. This CDR3 contains 16 residues. Looked up from germline, CDR1 is LGHNA and CDR2 is YNFKEQ. The CDR3 loop reads CASSQERASANYGYTF. The CDR3 bases are TGTGCCAGCAGCCAAGAGAGGGCGTCCGCTAACTATGGCTACACCTTC.

The chain combines TRBV11-2 with TRBJ1-5, with 7 nucleotides matching TRBD1. Germline assignment: CDR1 SGHAT and CDR2 FQNNGV. CDR3 length: 14 residues. V lost 6 bases to trimming and J lost 6 bases; unmatched junction nucleotides: 8. Here the CDR3 reads CASSRTGVGQPQHF. CDR3 DNA sequence: TGTGCCAGCAGTAGAACAGGGGTGGGTCAGCCCCAGCATTTT.

V usage is TRBV7-8 and J usage is TRBJ1-4; TRBD1 is a possible D gene (6 bases). Germline loops: CDR1 SGHVS, CDR2 FQNEAQ. Trimming stripped 5 bases from V and 0 bases from J, with 10 bases between. This CDR3 is built from 15 residues. The CDR3 region has the DNA TGTGCCAGCAGCCGGACAGACGCAACTAATGAAAAACTGTTTTTT. This encodes CASSRTDATNEKLFF.

The rearrangement joins TRBV2 to TRBJ2-7; tentative D call: TRBD2 (7 bases). The CDR3 covers 14 residues. Germline CDR1 is SNHLY and CDR2 is FYNNEI. The V end was cut by 8 bases, the J end by 5 bases, with 19 bases between. The CDR3 sequence is CASGPFGGAHEQYF. Here the CDR3 DNA reads TGTGCCAGCGGCCCTTTTGGGGGGGCTCACGAGCAGTACTTC. Looking up the rest from reference TRBV2 and TRBJ2-7 gives the full variable domain: EPEVTQTPSHQVTQMGQEVILRCVPISNHLYFYWYRQILGQKVEFLVSFYNNEISEKSEIFDDQFSVERPDGSNFTLKIRSTKLEDSAMYFCASGPFGGAHEQYFGPGTRLTVT.